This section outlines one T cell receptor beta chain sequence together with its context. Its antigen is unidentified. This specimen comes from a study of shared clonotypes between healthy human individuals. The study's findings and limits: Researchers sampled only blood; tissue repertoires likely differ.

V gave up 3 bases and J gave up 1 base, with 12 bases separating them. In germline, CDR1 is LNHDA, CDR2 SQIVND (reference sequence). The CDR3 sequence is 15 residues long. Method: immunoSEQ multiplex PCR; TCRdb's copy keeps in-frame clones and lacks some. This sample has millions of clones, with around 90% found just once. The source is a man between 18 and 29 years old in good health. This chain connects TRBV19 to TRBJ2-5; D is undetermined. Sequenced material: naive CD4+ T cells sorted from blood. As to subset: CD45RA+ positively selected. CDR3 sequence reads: CASSIIRGGQETQYF. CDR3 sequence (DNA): TGTGCCAGTAGTATTATACGAGGCGGCCAAGAGACCCAGTACTTC.